The 23 T cell receptor beta chains below all came from one sample that was sequenced in a study of cytomegalovirus exposure and HLA in healthy donors listed by TCRdb under 2017. Libraries came from the immunoSEQ multiplex PCR assay. For the multiplex PCR, a mixture combining 60 forward primers for TCR Vbeta segments and 13 reverse primers for TCR Jbeta segments was used. TCRdb re-hosts the immuneACCESS table, in-frame sequences only. Its copies lack some clones; in the studies checked, an unresolved V gene accounts for under half of them, and the cause for the rest is not known. This sample lists 140,000 to 150,000 clones; nearly 80% were detected once. Over 2.5% of the sample comes from the top ten. The sequencing sample was made of PBMCs. The receptor set was obtained from a man aged 35 to 55 in good health and CMV-seropositive.

This rearrangement joins TRBV9 to TRBJ2-7; a possible D gene is TRBD2 (6 bases). CDR1 and CDR2 from the germline V gene are SGDLS and YYNGEE. The CDR3 covers 14 residues. V was shortened by 0 bases and J by 3 bases, with 10 bases between the two germline ends. CDR3 coding DNA: TGTGCCAGCAGCGTAGGACTAGGGAACTACGAGCAGTACTTC. It specifies CASSVGLGNYEQYF.

The V call is TRBV6-5, the J call TRBJ2-1, with TRBD1 identical over 12 bases. CDR1 and CDR2 from the germline V gene are MNHEY and SVGAGI. This CDR3 has 14 residues. Trimming at V came to 6 bases and at J to 7 bases, leaving 4 bases not matched to a gene. This CDR3 reads CASSRDRGPNEQFF. The CDR3 DNA reads as TGTGCCAGCAGCCGGGACAGGGGGCCTAATGAGCAGTTCTTC.

This clone has only one observation. V gene TRBV5-5 combines with J gene TRBJ2-7, with TRBD1 as a possible D gene (5 bases). The germline V gene encodes CDR1 SGHKS and CDR2 YYEKEE (reference sequence). The CDR3 is 13 residues long. Trimming removed 4 bases from V and 0 bases from J, with 8 bases in between. The CDR3 sequence: CASSRQSSYEQYF. CDR3 nucleotides: TGTGCCAGCAGCCGACAGTCCTCCTACGAGCAGTACTTC. Together with reference TRBV5-5 and TRBJ2-7, the CDR3 gives the full variable domain: DAGVTQSPTHLIKTRGQQVTLRCSPISGHKSVSWYQQVLGQGPQFIFQYYEKEERGRGNFPDRFSARQFPNYSSELNVNALLLGDSALYLCASSRQSSYEQYFGPGTRLTVT.

V and J are TRBV6-6 and TRBJ2-7; D possibly corresponds to TRBD2 (5 bases). The CDR3 consists of 13 residues. Germline CDR1 reads MNHNY; CDR2 reads SVGAGI (reference sequence). With 4 bases removed from V and 4 bases from J, the gap between germline ends came to 11 bases. CDR3 residues: CASSSIRGYEQYF. The DNA of the CDR3 is TGTGCCAGCAGTTCTATCAGAGGGTACGAGCAGTACTTC.

The table lists this clone with a few counts. DNA of the CDR3: TGTGCCAGCAGTTTATTTCCGCACGACGGAGCTAGAAGGGAGGGCGGAGCCTACGAGCAGTACTTC. Translation gives CASSLFPHDGARREGGAYEQYF. V usage is TRBV27 and J usage is TRBJ2-7; 7 positions agree with TRBD2. The germline V gene has CDR1 MNHEY and CDR2 SMNVEV (reference sequence). This CDR3 region has 22 residues. Unmatched junction bases numbered 26, after V lost 1 base and J lost 2 bases.

This chain joins TRBV2 and TRBJ2-1; 9 bases agree with TRBD2. The V gene's germline CDR1 is SNHLY and CDR2 FYNNEI. The length of the CDR3 is 14 residues. The ends lost 4 bases at V and 4 bases at J; junction bases unmatched: 2. The CDR3 DNA follows: TGTGCCAGCAGTGGGACTAGCGAGTACAATGAGCAGTTCTTC. Translation: CASSGTSEYNEQFF.

The gene calls are TRBV6-5 and TRBJ1-1; D not resolved. The CDR3 is made up of 15 amino acids. V lost 7 bases and J 0 bases, leaving 15 bases between the germline ends. Germline assignment: CDR1 MNHEY and CDR2 SVGAGI. CDR3 residues: CASIKNLELNTEAFF. The DNA of the CDR3 is TGTGCCAGCATCAAGAATTTAGAGCTGAACACTGAAGCTTTCTTT.

The chain is built from TRBV7-9 and TRBJ2-3, with 9 bases matching TRBD1. The CDR3 totals 16 residues. J lost 1 base, V lost 1 base, and 3 bases had no gene match. In germline, CDR1 is SEHNR, CDR2 FQNEAQ (reference sequence). The CDR3 DNA sequence: TGTGCCAGCAGCTTAGAAAGGGACAGGGGCACAGATACGCAGTATTTT. Encoded protein: CASSLERDRGTDTQYF.

V and J are TRBV5-1 and TRBJ2-1; 9 bases are a match to TRBD2. The germline CDR1 and CDR2 sequences are SGHRS and YFSETQ. Unmatched junction bases numbered 7, after V lost 2 bases and J lost 7 bases. The CDR3 runs 15 residues. The CDR3 spells CASSFGSGSGNEQFF. The CDR3 DNA sequence: TGCGCCAGCAGCTTCGGTAGCGGGAGTGGAAATGAGCAGTTCTTC.

The genes are TRBV18 and TRBJ1-3, with D maybe TRBD1 (6 bases). Trimming removed 4 bases from V and 0 bases from J, with 10 bases in between. The CDR3 is made up of 15 amino acids. The germline V gene has CDR1 KGHSH and CDR2 LQKENI. DNA of the CDR3: TGTGCCAGCTCACGAGGACAGAACTCTGGAAACACCATATATTTT. This translates into CASSRGQNSGNTIYF. Using reference TRBV18 and TRBJ1-3 for the parts outside the CDR3, the full variable domain is NAGVMQNPRHLVRRRGQEARLRCSPMKGHSHVYWYRQLPEEGLKFMVYLQKENIIDESGMPKERFSAEFPKEGPSILRIQQVVRGDSAAYFCASSRGQNSGNTIYFGEGSWLTVV.

This clone was seen just once. The rearrangement uses TRBV11-3 and TRBJ2-2; tentatively, D is TRBD1 (6 bases). The CDR3 consists of 14 residues. The V end lost 2 bases, the J end lost 6 bases, and 10 bases lay between the germline ends. Germline V gene data show CDR1 as SGHNT and CDR2 as YENEEA. In nucleotides, the CDR3 is TGTGCCAGCAGCTTACTGGCAGGGGCCGGGGAGCTGTTTTTT. Translating it yields CASSLLAGAGELFF. The full variable domain, completed using reference TRBV11-3 and TRBJ2-2, is EAGVVQSPRYKIIEKKQPVAFWCNPISGHNTLYWYLQNLGQGPELLIRYENEEAVDDSQLPKDRFSAERLKGVDSTLKIQPAELGDSAVYLCASSLLAGAGELFFGEGSRLTVL.

The chain employs TRBV2 and TRBJ2-7, with D hard to call. V was clipped by 1 base and J by 0 bases, with 4 bases between them. Germline V CDR1 and CDR2: SNHLY, FYNNEI. The CDR3 is 13 amino acids. The CDR3 protein is CASSEGHSYEQYF. The CDR3 nucleotides read TGTGCCAGCAGTGAAGGGCACTCCTACGAGCAGTACTTC.

The rearrangement joins TRBV28 to TRBJ1-5; a possible D gene is TRBD1 (5 bases). Between the trimmed V and J ends, which lost 3 bases and 2 bases, there was a span of 14 bases. The CDR3 consists of 16 residues. In germline, CDR1 is MDHEN, CDR2 SYDVKM. The CDR3: CASSFRQGKGNQPQHF. CDR3 nucleotides: TGTGCCAGCAGTTTCCGGCAGGGAAAGGGCAATCAGCCCCAGCATTTT. The entire variable domain, with the rest obtained from reference TRBV28 and TRBJ1-5, is as follows: DVKVTQSSRYLVKRTGEKVFLECVQDMDHENMFWYRQDPGLGLRLIYFSYDVKMKEKGDIPEGYSVSREKKERFSLILESASTNQTSMYLCASSFRQGKGNQPQHFGDGTRLSIL.

The table lists this clone with a count of one. V usage is TRBV30 and J usage is TRBJ1-6, with D possibly matching TRBD1 (5 bases). Deletions cut 4 bases from V and 8 bases from J, with 9 bases between. Germline CDR1 and CDR2: GTSNPN and SVGIG (reference sequence). The CDR3 has 12 amino acids. The CDR3 region has the DNA TGTGCCTGGACTCCAGGGTATTCACCCCTCCACTTT. It translates to CAWTPGYSPLHF.

V is TRBV7-2 and J is TRBJ2-1, with TRBD2 matching over 7 bases. CDR3 length equals 14 residues. The germline V gene has CDR1 SGHTA and CDR2 FQGNSA. V shed 4 bases, J shed 10 bases, and the junction held 10 bases outside the gene matches. CDR3 protein: CASSSQGGPREQFF. The DNA of the CDR3 is TGTGCCAGCAGCTCTCAGGGAGGGCCCAGGGAGCAGTTCTTC.

The chain carries TRBV5-1 and TRBJ2-1, with 7 bases identical to TRBD2. The CDR3 spans 17 residues. J lost 8 bases, V lost 1 base, and 15 bases had no gene match. Germline CDR1 and CDR2: SGHRS and YFSETQ. The CDR3 spells CASSLTGLGVFEDEQFF. The DNA of the CDR3 is TGCGCCAGCAGCTTGACCGGACTAGGGGTTTTTGAGGATGAGCAGTTCTTC.

Here the CDR3 reads CAWSGRVTGFSYEQYF. CDR3 nucleotide sequence: TGTGCCTGGAGTGGTCGAGTGACAGGATTCTCCTACGAGCAGTACTTC. V gene TRBV30 combines with J gene TRBJ2-7; D is perhaps TRBD1 (6 bases). The CDR3 sequence is 16 residues long. Germline V gives CDR1 GTSNPN, CDR2 SVGIG (reference sequence). V lost 1 base to trimming and J lost 0 bases, with 16 bases between them.

V is TRBV5-1 and J is TRBJ2-3, with D uncertain. The germline CDR1 and CDR2 sequences are SGHRS and YFSETQ. The CDR3 has 12 amino acids. Trimming removed 2 bases at V and 2 bases at J, with 3 bases between. This chain's CDR3 is CASSFNTDTQYF. The CDR3 DNA reads as TGCGCCAGCAGCTTTAACACAGATACGCAGTATTTT.

The chain joins TRBV9 to TRBJ2-3, with a weak D call TRBD1 (6 bases). Germline assignment: CDR1 SGDLS and CDR2 YYNGEE. V lost 1 base, J lost 4 bases, and 7 bases lay in between. This CDR3 contains 13 residues. For the CDR3, the DNA is TGTGCCAGCAGCGTAAAGGGGGCAGATACGCAGTATTTT. This codes for CASSVKGADTQYF.

The gene calls are TRBV11-2 and TRBJ2-1; D unclear. The CDR3 covers 15 residues. V was clipped by 2 bases and J by 4 bases, with 12 bases between them. Looked up from germline, CDR1 is SGHAT and CDR2 is FQNNGV. The CDR3 is CASSLLRSVYNEQFF. The CDR3 DNA reads TGTGCCAGCAGCTTACTTAGGAGCGTATACAATGAGCAGTTCTTC.

The genes are TRBV30 and TRBJ1-4; TRBD1 is a possible D gene (6 bases). Between the trimmed V and J ends, which lost 5 bases and 5 bases, there was a span of 9 bases. CDR1 is GTSNPN, CDR2 SVGIG, per germline (reference sequence). This CDR3 contains 12 residues. The CDR3, as DNA: TGTGCCTGGGGAACAGGGAATGAAAAACTGTTTTTT. It encodes CAWGTGNEKLFF.

This clone was picked up a small number of times. CDR3 sequence reads: CASSQDGFSGNTIYF. In nucleotides, the CDR3 is TGCGCCAGCAGCCAAGACGGGTTCTCTGGAAACACCATATATTTT. The chain carries TRBV4-1 and TRBJ1-3; D gene unclear. The CDR3 contains 15 residues. With 0 bases removed from V and 0 bases from J, the gap between germline ends came to 6 bases. Germline CDR1 MGHRA, CDR2 YSYEKL.

This clone occurred a few times. The chain joins TRBV27 to TRBJ2-2; possibly TRBD1 for D (6 bases). V shed 0 bases and J shed 6 bases, with 26 bases lying between them. This CDR3 region has 20 residues. Germline V gene sequence: CDR1 MNHEY, CDR2 SMNVEV (reference sequence). The CDR3 DNA reads as TGTGCCAGCAGTTTATCGCCGGGCCCTTGGACAGTGAGTGTATCCGGGGAGCTGTTTTTT. It translates to CASSLSPGPWTVSVSGELFF.